These 10 T cell receptor beta chains were sequenced from one sample in a study of shared clonotypes between healthy human individuals. The method was immunoSEQ multiplex PCR; TCRdb's version includes in-frame clones alone and lacks a portion of them. This sample has more than 2 million clones, with 95% found just once. Specimen: naive CD4+ T cells sorted from blood. Subset defined: CD45RA+ positively selected. These receptors all come from a young man in good health.

V and J are TRBV6-5 and TRBJ2-3, with 11 bases that match TRBD2. Germline V CDR1 and CDR2: MNHEY, SVGAGI. The CDR3 is made up of 16 amino acids. The trim removed 4 bases at V and 1 base at J, leaving 4 bases unmatched. The CDR3 DNA reads as TGTGCCAGCAGTTCCACGGGACTAGCGGGCACAGATACGCAGTATTTT. It yields the protein CASSSTGLAGTDTQYF.

V is TRBV29-1 and J is TRBJ2-7; 7 positions match TRBD1. After removal of 6 bases from V and 2 bases from J, the junction contained 4 bases not matched to a gene. The CDR3 is 12 amino acids. CDR1 is SQVTM, CDR2 ANQGSEA, per germline. CDR3 sequence (DNA): TGCAGCGTCCGGACAGGTCCCTACGAGCAGTACTTC. Residues: CSVRTGPYEQYF.

On this clone itself: The sample holds other DNA sequences that translate to the same CDR3. The gene calls are TRBV30 and TRBJ2-3; D is undetermined. V lost 2 bases to trimming and J lost 0 bases, with 3 bases between them. Germline V gives CDR1 GTSNPN, CDR2 SVGIG (reference sequence). CDR3 length: 12 amino acids. The CDR3, as DNA: TGTGCCTGGAGTTCTAGCACAGATACGCAGTATTTT. Residues: CAWSSSTDTQYF.

The chain combines TRBV5-4 with TRBJ2-1; 8 bases align to TRBD2. This CDR3 is built from 16 residues. The V and J ends lost 0 bases and 4 bases, in that order; junction bases with no gene match: 6. Germline lookup yields CDR1 SGHNT and CDR2 YYREEE (reference sequence). CDR3 amino acids: CASSLGGGRNYNEQFF. Written as DNA, the CDR3 is TGTGCCAGCAGCTTGGGCGGGGGGCGAAATTACAATGAGCAGTTCTTC.

The sample holds one count of this clone. Different DNA sequences within this sample yield the same CDR3. This chain joins TRBV10-3 and TRBJ1-5, with D tentatively TRBD1 (5 bases). The CDR3 is 15 amino acids. Germline loops: CDR1 ENHRY, CDR2 SYGVKD. Trimming stripped 3 bases from V and 0 bases from J, with 9 bases between. The CDR3 protein is CAISETGDSNQPQHF. In nucleotides, the CDR3 is TGTGCCATCAGTGAAACGGGGGATAGCAATCAGCCCCAGCATTTT.

This sequence joins TRBV30 and TRBJ1-3; D is uncertain. Germline CDR1 is GTSNPN and CDR2 is SVGIG (reference sequence). The V end lost 0 bases, the J end lost 4 bases, and 13 bases lay between the germline ends. The CDR3 is made up of 15 amino acids. The CDR3 nucleotides read TGTGCCTGGAGTGTACTAGGAAGTTACGGAAACACCATATATTTT. This encodes CAWSVLGSYGNTIYF.

The CDR3 bases are TGTGCCAGCAGTTTATCGCGGGGACAGGGGAACGACTACGAGCAGTACTTC. Its protein is CASSLSRGQGNDYEQYF. The V call is TRBV27, the J call TRBJ2-7; 10 bases fit TRBD1. With V trimmed by 0 bases and J by 3 bases, 8 bases remained unmatched. Germline CDR1 MNHEY, CDR2 SMNVEV (reference sequence). The CDR3 extends over 17 amino acids.

J is TRBJ2-1 and V is TRBV6-1, with 10 bases that match TRBD2. V lost 4 bases to trimming and J lost 9 bases; unmatched junction nucleotides: 9. Per the germline V gene, CDR1 is MNHNS and CDR2 is SASEGT. CDR3 length: 15 residues. The CDR3 loop is CASSALAGRSGEQFF. The CDR3 nucleotides read TGTGCCAGCAGTGCACTAGCGGGAAGGTCTGGTGAGCAGTTCTTC.

A word on this clone: The junction does not match germline at one end; this may be a read error. The chain joins TRBV30 to TRBJ1-6; D is ambiguous. The CDR3 has 19 amino acids. CDR1 and CDR2 from the germline V gene are GTSNPN and SVGIG (reference sequence). CDR3 amino acids: CARSFPLGRVGSYNSPLHF. The CDR3 region has the DNA TGTGCCCGGAGTTTCCCCCTCGGGAGGGTTGGCTCCTATAATTCACCCCTCCACTTT.

Notes on this clone: The same CDR3 is also encoded by other DNA sequences in this sample. The chain employs TRBV7-2 and TRBJ2-3; D gene ambiguous. The CDR3 consists of 13 residues. CDR1 and CDR2 (germline): SGHTA, FQGNSA. Trimming shortened V by 1 base and J by 6 bases, and 8 bases separated the two germline ends. The CDR3 nucleotides read TGTGCCAGCAGCTTAGGGGCCCCGGATACGCAGTATTTT. Its translation is CASSLGAPDTQYF.